The entry below gives a single T cell receptor (beta chain) sequence along with its context. CDR1 is MNHNY, CDR2 SVGAGI, per germline (reference sequence). Unmatched junction bases numbered 3, after V lost 0 bases and J lost 2 bases. CDR3 length: 15 residues. This specimen belongs to a study of graft-versus-host responses after intestinal transplantation. Described time point: postoperative day 105 after intestinal transplantation (dayNNNN = postoperative day). Graft specimens yielded both intraepithelial and lamina propria lymphocytes. Here immunoSEQ multiplex PCR was the method, and the copy in TCRdb shows in-frame clones only, minus some. The data hold some 4,000 clones, with nearly 85% observed a single time.

V and J are TRBV6-6 and TRBJ2-7, with TRBD2 identical over 8 bases. This receptor was obtained from a human patient who received an intestinal transplant, so some T cells may come from the graft donor. The specimen was ileum tissue, collected 105 days after intestinal transplantation. CDR3 bases: TGTGCCAGCAGTTACTCGTCACTAGCGGCCTACGAGCAGTACTTC. This translates into CASSYSSLAAYEQYF.